Listed below are T cell receptor beta chains from one sample, sequenced in a study of CD8 T cells in Susac syndrome. One entry per CDR3 protein results from TCRdb running MiXCR on the immunoSEQ multiplex PCR reads. This sample yields roughly 60,000 distinct CDR3 sequences, of which about 92% are seen a single time; 0.2% belongs to the top ten. The sample taken for sequencing was CD8+ T cells from PBMCs. Every receptor here comes from a human donor in good health. Each CDR3 is given with its conserved first and last residue. A D gene is named only where the DNA matches it firmly. Where a row states a size, it is once, few, many or the class of an expanded clone; other rows omit it.

d_gene | j_gene | abundance | v_gene | CDR3aa | CDR3nt
TRBD1 | TRBJ2-1 | NA | TRBV27 | CASSLRDRAYNEQFF | TGTGCCAGCAGTTTACGGGACAGGGCGTACAATGAGCAGTTCTTC
NA | TRBJ2-7 | NA | TRBV20-1 | CSASHTQGLGEQYF | TGCAGTGCTAGTCATACTCAGGGCCTGGGCGAGCAGTACTTC
NA | TRBJ2-7 | NA | TRBV29-1 | CSVLDYPNTYGQYF | TGCAGCGTCCTAGACTACCCTAACACCTACGGGCAGTACTTC
TRBD1 | TRBJ2-3 | NA | TRBV11-2 | CASTLLGTGTAGPQYF | TGTGCCAGCACCCTTCTCGGGACAGGGACCGCGGGGCCGCAGTATTTT
NA | TRBJ2-1 | NA | TRBV5-5 | CASSWEAYNEQFF | TGTGCCAGCAGCTGGGAGGCCTACAATGAGCAGTTCTTC
TRBD2 | TRBJ2-7 | NA | TRBV28 | CASKADALAGREQYF | TGTGCCAGCAAAGCGGATGCGTTAGCGGGGAGGGAGCAGTACTTC
NA | TRBJ2-7 | once | TRBV27 | CASRITWGSYEQYF | TGTGCCAGCAGGATCACCTGGGGCTCCTACGAGCAGTACTTC
NA | TRBJ2-2 | NA | TRBV20-1 | CSARDFPSDTGELFF | TGCAGTGCTAGAGATTTTCCTAGCGACACCGGGGAGCTGTTTTTT
TRBD2 | TRBJ2-7 | NA | TRBV6-2/TRBV6-3 | CASSNWEGSYEQYF | TGTGCCAGCAGCAACTGGGAGGGTTCCTACGAGCAGTACTTC
NA | TRBJ1-1 | few | TRBV6-5 | CASSPQGVNTEAFF | TGTGCCAGCAGCCCCCAGGGAGTGAACACTGAAGCTTTCTTT
NA | TRBJ2-1 | NA | TRBV19 | CASSRPNEQFF | TGTGCCAGTAGTCGTCCCAATGAGCAGTTCTTC
TRBD2 | TRBJ2-1 | NA | TRBV7-9 | CASSTPGTSHEQFF | TGTGCCAGCAGCACACCCGGGACTAGCCATGAGCAGTTCTTC
TRBD1 | TRBJ1-4 | NA | TRBV2 | CAITLIGTGFRNEKLFF | TGTGCCATTACACTAATCGGGACAGGGTTCAGGAATGAAAAACTGTTTTTT
TRBD1 | TRBJ2-3 | NA | TRBV10-3 | CAISEPRTGSTDTQYF | TGTGCCATCAGTGAGCCTCGGACAGGGAGCACAGATACGCAGTATTTT
NA | TRBJ2-3 | NA | TRBV27 | CASSLLVSDRTDTQYF | TGTGCCAGCAGTTTATTGGTTTCTGACAGAACAGATACGCAGTATTTT
TRBD2 | TRBJ2-7 | NA | TRBV5-4 | CASSPRSAGDFGVYEQYF | TGTGCCAGCAGCCCACGTTCGGCGGGGGACTTTGGCGTCTACGAGCAGTACTTC
NA | TRBJ1-4 | NA | TRBV28 | CASSLWNRANEKLFF | TGTGCCAGCAGTTTATGGAACAGGGCTAATGAAAAACTGTTTTTT
NA | TRBJ2-2 | few | TRBV19 | CASTSPGVWAGELFF | TGTGCCAGTACCAGCCCTGGCGTGTGGGCCGGGGAGCTGTTTTTT
TRBD1 | TRBJ1-1 | once | TRBV7-9 | CASSPTGEGTEAFF | TGTGCCAGCAGCCCTACAGGGGAGGGGACTGAAGCTTTCTTT
NA | TRBJ2-7 | NA | TRBV7-9 | CASSRVPSYEQYF | TGTGCCAGCAGCCGAGTTCCGTCCTACGAGCAGTACTTC
NA | TRBJ1-5 | NA | TRBV27 | CASSLSVRQAHQHF | TGTGCCAGCAGTTTATCCGTGCGACAGGCCCACCAGCATTTT
NA | TRBJ1-2 | NA | TRBV15 | CATSILRGYGYTF | TGTGCCACCAGCATCCTGAGAGGCTATGGCTACACCTTC
TRBD2 | TRBJ2-2 | NA | TRBV13 | CASSFGGKVGELFF | TGTGCCAGCAGCTTCGGGGGGAAGGTCGGGGAGCTGTTTTTT
NA | TRBJ1-1 | NA | TRBV27 | CASSHPNTEAFF | TGTGCCAGCAGTCACCCAAACACTGAAGCTTTCTTT
NA | TRBJ1-5 | NA | TRBV10-3 | CAISPGGGNQPQHF | TGTGCCATCAGCCCCGGGGGGGGCAATCAGCCCCAGCATTTT
NA | TRBJ2-5 | NA | TRBV2 | CASSEGVRLLQETQYF | TGTGCCAGCAGTGAGGGGGTCAGACTACTGCAAGAGACCCAGTACTTC
NA | TRBJ1-1 | NA | TRBV5-1 | CASSTGQGETEAFF | TGCGCCAGCAGCACCGGGCAGGGAGAAACTGAAGCTTTCTTT
NA | TRBJ2-5 | NA | TRBV7-2 | CASSIGRGETQYF | TGTGCCAGCAGCATTGGACGGGGAGAGACCCAGTACTTC
TRBD1 | TRBJ1-4 | NA | TRBV20-1 | CSAPGQGSEKLFF | TGCAGTGCCCCGGGACAGGGGAGCGAAAAACTGTTTTTT
NA | TRBJ1-6 | NA | TRBV6-6 | CASSYEVGYNSPLHF | TGTGCCAGCAGTTACGAGGTCGGGTATAATTCACCCCTCCACTTT
NA | TRBJ2-4 | NA | TRBV5-4 | CASSMTDSKNIQYF | TGTGCCAGCAGCATGACCGACAGCAAAAACATTCAGTACTTC
NA | TRBJ2-1 | NA | TRBV5-5 | CASSLSGATDSYNEQFF | TGTGCCAGCAGCTTGTCAGGAGCCACTGACTCCTACAATGAGCAGTTCTTC
NA | TRBJ1-2 | once | TRBV12-3/TRBV12-4 | CASSYEGVGGYTF | TGTGCCAGCAGTTACGAAGGGGTGGGAGGCTACACCTTC